One and the same sample provided the 21 T cell receptor beta chains below, sequenced in a study of metastatic and nonmetastatic thyroid tumors. All patients reached thyroid surgery having received no treatment beforehand. TCRdb ran MiXCR on the PCR reads. The sample holds around 42,000 clones, around an eighth seen once. The material sequenced was blood. The receptors were gathered from a male donor with papillary thyroid cancer or a benign thyroid nodule (not recorded which). Some clones in this sample may be carry-over from other donors' samples.

A note on this clone: Relative to the germline gene, one junction end is altered; a read error may explain this. This chain uses TRBV6-1 with TRBJ1-1; D gene unclear. CDR3 length equals 12 residues. The V gene's germline CDR1 is MNHNS and CDR2 SASEGT. The CDR3 DNA reads TGTGCCAGCGTCTCGGGAGAAGTTGAAGATTTATTT. Translation: CASVSGEVEDLF.

This clone was seen ten or more times. This chain joins TRBV5-1 and TRBJ1-5; a weak D match, TRBD1 (6 bases). This CDR3 is built from 15 residues. Germline assignment: CDR1 SGHRS and CDR2 YFSETQ. V lost 1 base and J lost 9, with 17 bases in between. CDR3 nucleotides: TGCGCCAGCAGCTTGTCAGGGGATGGGGTTACGCCCCAGCATTTT. Amino acid sequence: CASSLSGDGVTPQHF.

The V and J genes are TRBV7-2 and TRBJ2-7; 9 positions match TRBD1. J gave up 6 bases and V 4 bases, and 7 bases lay outside the gene matches. CDR1 SGHTA and CDR2 FQGNSA come from the germline V gene. This CDR3 has 14 residues. The CDR3 nucleotides read TGTGCCAGCAGCTCGGGACAGGGCATGGGCGAGCAGTACTTC. Amino acids: CASSSGQGMGEQYF.

This clone came up many times. This rearrangement joins TRBV7-2 to TRBJ2-3; D gene ambiguous. The CDR3 consists of 13 residues. The germline CDR1 and CDR2 sequences are SGHTA and FQGNSA. V dropped 1 base and J dropped 2 bases, with 4 bases sitting between them. The CDR3 coding sequence is TGTGCCAGCAGCTTAGTCCTCACAGATACGCAGTATTTT. It is translated as CASSLVLTDTQYF. Full variable domain (outside the CDR3, taken from reference TRBV7-2 and TRBJ2-3): GAGVSQSPSNKVTEKGKDVELRCDPISGHTALYWYRQSLGQGLEFLIYFQGNSAPDKSGLPSDRFSAERTGGSVSTLTIQRTQQEDSAVYLCASSLVLTDTQYFGPGTRLTVL.

This clone was seen at least ten times. The V gene is TRBV6-1, the J gene TRBJ1-3; D remains unclear. The CDR3 covers 16 residues. Germline V lookup: CDR1 MNHNS, CDR2 SASEGT. The V gene lost 7 bases and the J gene lost 5 bases, with 21 bases spanning the gap. The CDR3 nucleotides read TGTGCCAGCACCCACGGCCGAGGCGGCGGGCGAAACACCATATATTTT. The encoded protein is CASTHGRGGGRNTIYF.

Details on this clone: A read error may be the cause here, since a much bigger clone is one base away. Additional DNA sequences in this sample encode the identical CDR3. V gene TRBV20-1 combines with J gene TRBJ2-1, with D perhaps matching TRBD2 (6 bases). This CDR3 contains 13 residues. Germline assignment: CDR1 DFQATT and CDR2 SNEGSKA (reference sequence). The CDR3 bases are TGCAGTGCGGCGGGAAGGTTATACAATGAGCAGTTCTTT. Translated: CSAAGRLYNEQFF.

This clone appeared many times. The chain recombines TRBV20-1 with TRBJ2-7; 9 bases are a match to TRBD2. V dropped 5 bases and J dropped 5; count of bases not matched to a gene: 16. The CDR3 extends over 16 amino acids. In germline, CDR1 is DFQATT, CDR2 SNEGSKA (reference sequence). The CDR3 loop is CSARQGWAGGQDEQYF. The CDR3 DNA follows: TGCAGTGCTCGACAGGGCTGGGCGGGAGGGCAGGACGAGCAGTACTTC.

Worth noting for this clone: A much more abundant neighbour one base away suggests this may be a read error. Other DNA sequences in this specimen translate into the identical CDR3. This chain connects TRBV30 to TRBJ2-5; 9 bases map to TRBD1. The trim removed 3 bases at V and 1 base at J, leaving 6 bases unmatched. The CDR3 runs to 15 residues. Germline lookup yields CDR1 GTSNPN and CDR2 SVGIG (reference sequence). This CDR3 reads CAWRGWGQGQETQYF. In DNA, the CDR3 is TGTGCCTGGAGAGGATGGGGACAGGGCCAAGAGACCCAGTACTTC. Drawing the rest from reference TRBV30 and TRBJ2-5, the complete variable domain is SQTIHQWPATLVQPVGSPLSLECTVEGTSNPNLYWYRQAAGRGLQLLFYSVGIGQISSEVPQNLSASRPQDRQFILSSKKLLLSDSGFYLCAWRGWGQGQETQYFGPGTRLLVL.

There are a few counts of this clone. The V and J genes are TRBV12-3 or TRBV12-4 and TRBJ1-2, with D tentatively TRBD1 (5 bases). This CDR3 region has 15 residues. Trimming pared 6 bases from V and 4 bases from J, leaving 18 bases between. CDR3 bases: TGTGCCAGCAGGTCAGGGAAAGGGCTGGGCTATGGCTACACCTTC. It codes for CASRSGKGLGYGYTF.

This clone has more than one count but fewer than ten. The chain combines TRBV4-3 with TRBJ2-6, with no clear D. The CDR3 has 17 amino acids. V gave up 0 bases and J gave up 1 base, with 10 bases separating them. Per the germline V gene, CDR1 is LGHNA and CDR2 is YSLEER. The CDR3 nucleotides read TGCGCCAGCAGCCAAGATAGGTTACTGTCTGGGGCCAACGTCCTGACTTTC. Its protein product is CASSQDRLLSGANVLTF.

This clone has at least ten counts. This sequence joins TRBV4-3 and TRBJ1-5, with D tentatively TRBD1 (5 bases). The CDR3 length is 15 residues. Germline V gene sequence: CDR1 LGHNA, CDR2 YSLEER. V lost 0 bases and J 5 bases, leaving 11 bases between the germline ends. CDR3 nucleotide sequence: TGCGCCAGCAGCCAAGATGGGGGACGGGATCAGCCCCAGCATTTT. This encodes CASSQDGGRDQPQHF.

This clone was counted ten times or more. The rearrangement joins TRBV9 to TRBJ1-2, with D perhaps TRBD1 (5 bases). Germline CDR1 SGDLS, CDR2 YYNGEE. The V and J ends lost 2 bases and 4 bases respectively, with 15 bases between them. This CDR3 comprises 15 residues. Here the CDR3 reads CASSVESGTAYGYTF. The CDR3 DNA is TGTGCCAGCAGCGTCGAGTCCGGGACGGCCTATGGCTACACCTTC.

Only a few counts were recorded for this clone. Possible read error: a much larger clone is one base away. The same CDR3 is also encoded by other DNA sequences in this sample. The chain uses TRBV20-1 and TRBJ1-5, with 9 positions matching TRBD1. This CDR3 contains 16 residues. In germline, CDR1 is DFQATT, CDR2 SNEGSKA (reference sequence). CDR3 sequence reads: CSAPLTGTGRGQPQHF. CDR3 nucleotides: TGCAGCGCTCCCCTCACCGGGACAGGGAGAGGTCAGCCCCAGCATTTT.

As concerns this clone: Possible read error: a much larger clone is one base away. The gene calls are TRBV11-1 and TRBJ2-5; maybe TRBD1 (7 bases). The CDR3 sequence is 19 residues long. From germline, CDR1 is SGHAT and CDR2 FQDESV (reference sequence). The CDR3 DNA reads TGTGCCATCAGCTTAGTCGGCAAACAGACAGGGAGGATGCAGGAGACCCAGTACTTC. It codes for CAISLVGKQTGRMQETQYF. Looking up the rest from reference TRBV11-1 and TRBJ2-5 gives the full variable domain: EAEVAQSPRYKITEKSQAVAFWCDPISGHATLYWYRQILGQGPELLVQFQDESVVDDSQLPKDRFSAERLKGVDSTLKIQPAELGDSAMYLCAISLVGKQTGRMQETQYFGPGTRLLVL.

This clone was counted a few times. Given a much more abundant clone one base away, this may be a read error. This sample includes further DNA sequences coding for the same CDR3. The genes are TRBV6-1 and TRBJ1-5; D ambiguous. CDR3 length: 14 residues. Germline assignment: CDR1 MNHNS and CDR2 SASEGT. CDR3 nucleotide sequence: TGTGCACGCAGTGAAGCGCCTCTTCTGCAGCCCCAGCATTTT. Amino acid sequence: CARSEAPLLQPQHF.

This clone has a handful of counts. The rearrangement joins TRBV3-1 to TRBJ2-3, with D possibly matching TRBD1 (5 bases). Per germline, CDR1 LGHDT and CDR2 YNNKEL (reference sequence). Deletions cut 4 bases from V and 6 bases from J, with 14 bases between. CDR3 length: 14 amino acids. CDR3 DNA: TGTGCCAGCAGCCCAAGCCTTAAGGGGGATACGCAGTATTTT. Protein product: CASSPSLKGDTQYF.

There are many counts of this clone. The J gene is TRBJ1-4, the V gene TRBV20-1; the D gene is possibly TRBD1 (6 bases). Trimming pared 3 bases from V and 8 bases from J, leaving 16 bases between. Germline assignment: CDR1 DFQATT and CDR2 SNEGSKA (reference sequence). The CDR3 spans 14 residues. For the CDR3, the DNA is TGCAGTGCTAGGGGACAAGGCGGGGTAGAAAAACTGTTTTTT. It specifies CSARGQGGVEKLFF.

This clone was observed many times. This chain uses TRBV20-1 with TRBJ2-2; 9 positions match TRBD2. This CDR3 is built from 16 residues. With V trimmed by 1 base and J by 4 bases, 7 bases remained unmatched. From germline, CDR1 is DFQATT and CDR2 SNEGSKA (reference sequence). The CDR3 coding sequence is TGCAGTGCTAGAGTTAGGGCTAGCGGGGTCACCGGGGAGCTGTTTTTT. Translated, it gives CSARVRASGVTGELFF.

At least ten counts were recorded for this clone. The chain links TRBV7-3 to TRBJ2-3; D is unclear. CDR1 SGHTA and CDR2 FQGTGA come from the germline V gene. CDR3 length equals 14 residues. V gave up 4 bases and J gave up 2 bases, with 10 bases separating them. In nucleotides, the CDR3 is TGTGCCAGCAGCTATGGACCAAACACAGATACGCAGTATTTT. It translates to CASSYGPNTDTQYF.

This clone was recorded a few times. This chain joins TRBV28 and TRBJ1-2; D may be TRBD1 (5 bases). CDR3 length equals 17 residues. V was trimmed by 5 bases and J by 3 bases, leaving 22 bases between them. The germline gives CDR1 MDHEN, CDR2 SYDVKM. CDR3 region: CASSGEVPVGRDYGYTF. CDR3 bases: TGTGCCAGCAGTGGGGAGGTCCCGGTAGGCAGGGACTATGGCTACACCTTC.

On this clone itself: This may be a read error: a much more frequent sequence differs by one nucleotide. The genes are TRBV29-1 and TRBJ2-7, with 9 bases that match TRBD2. Germline V gives CDR1 SQVTM, CDR2 ANQGSEA. This CDR3 has 12 amino acids. CDR3 bases: TGCAGCGTCAGACTAGCGGACTACGAGCATTACTTC. Translating gives CSVRLADYEHYF.